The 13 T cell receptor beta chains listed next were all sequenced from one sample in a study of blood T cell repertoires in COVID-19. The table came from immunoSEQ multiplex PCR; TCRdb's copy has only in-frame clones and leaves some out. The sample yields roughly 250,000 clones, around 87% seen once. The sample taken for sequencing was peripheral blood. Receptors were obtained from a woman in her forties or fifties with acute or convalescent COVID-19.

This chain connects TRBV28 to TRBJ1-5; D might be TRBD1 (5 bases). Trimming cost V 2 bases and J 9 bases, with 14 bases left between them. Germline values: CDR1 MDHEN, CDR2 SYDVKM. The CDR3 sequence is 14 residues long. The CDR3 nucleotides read TGTGCCAGCAGTTTAGGGCACCCCGGGGGGCCCCAGCATTTT. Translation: CASSLGHPGGPQHF. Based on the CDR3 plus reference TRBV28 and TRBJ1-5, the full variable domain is DVKVTQSSRYLVKRTGEKVFLECVQDMDHENMFWYRQDPGLGLRLIYFSYDVKMKEKGDIPEGYSVSREKKERFSLILESASTNQTSMYLCASSLGHPGGPQHFGDGTRLSIL.

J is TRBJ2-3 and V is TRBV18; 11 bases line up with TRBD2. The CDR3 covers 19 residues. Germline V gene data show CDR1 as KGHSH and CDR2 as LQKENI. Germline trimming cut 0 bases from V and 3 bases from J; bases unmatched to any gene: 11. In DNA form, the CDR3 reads TGTGCCAGCTCACCACCCGGGCCCTCGCTAGCGGGAGGAACAGATACGCAGTATTTT. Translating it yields CASSPPGPSLAGGTDTQYF.

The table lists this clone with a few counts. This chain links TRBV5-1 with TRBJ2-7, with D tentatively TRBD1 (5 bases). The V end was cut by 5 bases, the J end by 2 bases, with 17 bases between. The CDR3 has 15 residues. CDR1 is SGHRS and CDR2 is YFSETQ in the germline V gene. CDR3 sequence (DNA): TGCGCCAGCAGAGTCCGAGTCCAGGGTACCTACGAGCAGTACTTC. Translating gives CASRVRVQGTYEQYF. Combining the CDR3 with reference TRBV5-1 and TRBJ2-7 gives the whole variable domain KAGVTQTPRYLIKTRGQQVTLSCSPISGHRSVSWYQQTPGQGLQFLFEYFSETQRNKGNFPGRFSGRQFSNSRSEMNVSTLELGDSALYLCASRVRVQGTYEQYFGPGTRLTVT.

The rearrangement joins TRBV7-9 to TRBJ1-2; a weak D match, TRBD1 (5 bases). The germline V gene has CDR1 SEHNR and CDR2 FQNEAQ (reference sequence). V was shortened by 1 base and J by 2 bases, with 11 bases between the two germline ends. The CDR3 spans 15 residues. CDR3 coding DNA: TGTGCCAGCAGCTTAGGGGGCCTTCAGAACTATGGCTACACCTTC. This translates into CASSLGGLQNYGYTF. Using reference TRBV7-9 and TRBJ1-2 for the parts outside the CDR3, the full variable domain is DTGVSQNPRHKITKRGQNVTFRCDPISEHNRLYWYRQTLGQGPEFLTYFQNEAQLEKSRLLSDRFSAERPKGSFSTLEIQRTEQGDSAMYLCASSLGGLQNYGYTFGSGTRLTVV.

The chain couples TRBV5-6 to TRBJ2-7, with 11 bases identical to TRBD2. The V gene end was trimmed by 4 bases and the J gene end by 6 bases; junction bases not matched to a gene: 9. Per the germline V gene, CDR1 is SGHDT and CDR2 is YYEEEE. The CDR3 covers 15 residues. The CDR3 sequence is CASSEIGTSGLEQYF. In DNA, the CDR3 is TGTGCCAGCAGCGAGATTGGGACTAGCGGACTCGAGCAGTACTTC. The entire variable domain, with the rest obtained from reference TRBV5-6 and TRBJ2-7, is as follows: DAGVTQSPTHLIKTRGQQVTLRCSPKSGHDTVSWYQQALGQGPQFIFQYYEEEERQRGNFPDRFSGHQFPNYSSELNVNALLLGDSALYLCASSEIGTSGLEQYFGPGTRLTVT.

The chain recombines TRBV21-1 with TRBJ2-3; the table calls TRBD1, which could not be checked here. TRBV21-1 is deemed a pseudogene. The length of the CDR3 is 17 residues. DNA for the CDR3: TGTGCCAGCAGCAAAAGCCCCGGGACAGGGGGGACAGATACGCAGTATTTT. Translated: CASSKSPGTGGTDTQYF.

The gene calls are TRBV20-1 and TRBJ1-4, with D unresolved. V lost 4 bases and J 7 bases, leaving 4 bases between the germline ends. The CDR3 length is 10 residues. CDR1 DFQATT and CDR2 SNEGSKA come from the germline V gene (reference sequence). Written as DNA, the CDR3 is TGCAGTGCTACGGGTGAAAAACTGTTTTTT. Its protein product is CSATGEKLFF.

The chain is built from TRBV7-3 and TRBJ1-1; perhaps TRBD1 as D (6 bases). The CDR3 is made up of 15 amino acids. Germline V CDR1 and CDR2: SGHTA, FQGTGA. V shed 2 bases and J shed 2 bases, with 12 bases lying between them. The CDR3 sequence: CASSLGRDINTEAFF. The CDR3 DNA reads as TGTGCCAGCAGCTTAGGCCGGGACATTAACACTGAAGCTTTCTTT.

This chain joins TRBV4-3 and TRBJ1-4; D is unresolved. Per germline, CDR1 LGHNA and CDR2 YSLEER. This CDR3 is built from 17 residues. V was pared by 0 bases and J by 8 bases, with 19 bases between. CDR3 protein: CASSQDRSLYRGEKLFF. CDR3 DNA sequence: TGCGCCAGCAGCCAAGACAGGAGCCTTTACCGCGGGGAAAAACTGTTTTTT.

In DNA, the CDR3 is TGTGCCAGCAGCAGAGTAGCGGGACACCCCCGGGAGACCCAGTACTTC. It translates to CASSRVAGHPRETQYF. The V gene is TRBV3-1 (or the pseudogene TRBV3-2), the J gene TRBJ2-5; 8 nucleotides align to TRBD2. The V gene's germline CDR1 is LGHDT and CDR2 YNNKEL (reference sequence). The junction had 13 bases not matched to a gene; V was cut back by 5 bases and J by 5 bases. The CDR3 consists of 16 residues.

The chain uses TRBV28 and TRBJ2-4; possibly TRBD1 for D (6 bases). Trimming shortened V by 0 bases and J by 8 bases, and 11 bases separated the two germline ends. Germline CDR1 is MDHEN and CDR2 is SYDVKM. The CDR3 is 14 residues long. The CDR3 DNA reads TGTGCCAGCAGTTTATGGTCCAGGGGCGACATTCAGTACTTC. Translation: CASSLWSRGDIQYF.

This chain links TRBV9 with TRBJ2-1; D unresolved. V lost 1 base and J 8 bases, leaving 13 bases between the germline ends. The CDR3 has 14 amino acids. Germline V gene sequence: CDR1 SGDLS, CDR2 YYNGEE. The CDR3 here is CASSVISRSDEQFF. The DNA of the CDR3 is TGTGCCAGCAGCGTAATCTCTAGGAGCGATGAGCAGTTCTTC.

The DNA of the CDR3 is TGCGCCAGCAGCTTGCAGGGGGCGAGTGAAAAACTGTTTTTT. Protein: CASSLQGASEKLFF. The V call is TRBV5-1, the J call TRBJ1-4; 8 positions agree with TRBD1. From germline, CDR1 is SGHRS and CDR2 YFSETQ. The ends lost 1 base at V and 7 bases at J; junction bases unmatched: 3. CDR3 length: 14 amino acids.